A single sample gave rise to the 20 T cell receptor beta chains below, sequenced in a study of blood T cell repertoires in COVID-19. This table comes from immunoSEQ multiplex PCR, and its TCRdb copy is limited to in-frame clones, with some not included. The data show 70,000 or so clones, with around four fifths seen just once and about 15% held by the top ten. Sequencing was carried out using peripheral blood. The receptors shown here come from a man aged 55 to 70 with COVID-19, enrolled during active disease.

The chain employs TRBV7-2 and TRBJ2-5, with D unclear. The CDR3 is 15 amino acids. The ends were cut back, 5 bases at V and 5 bases at J, with 18 bases in the middle. CDR1 and CDR2 (germline): SGHTA, FQGNSA. The CDR3 nucleotides are TGTGCCAGCAGCCCTCCCTTTAAAGCGATGGAGACCCAGTACTTC. This encodes CASSPPFKAMETQYF. The full variable domain, in which reference TRBV7-2 and TRBJ2-5 provide the parts outside the CDR3, is GAGVSQSPSNKVTEKGKDVELRCDPISGHTALYWYRQSLGQGLEFLIYFQGNSAPDKSGLPSDRFSAERTGGSVSTLTIQRTQQEDSAVYLCASSPPFKAMETQYFGPGTRLLVL.

This clone appeared a single time. This chain connects TRBV25-1 to TRBJ1-3; the match to TRBD1 covers 8 bases. Germline V gene lookup returns CDR1 MGHDK and CDR2 SYGVNS. The CDR3 runs to 14 residues. Trimming at V came to 5 bases and at J to 4 bases, leaving 4 bases not matched to a gene. The CDR3 reads CASSPGQGGNTIYF. CDR3 DNA: TGTGCCAGCAGTCCCGGACAGGGCGGAAACACCATATATTTT.

This rearrangement joins TRBV6-6 to TRBJ2-5; 7 bases are a match to TRBD1. The trim removed 6 bases at V and 4 bases at J, leaving 5 bases unmatched. In germline, CDR1 is MNHNY, CDR2 SVGAGI (reference sequence). The CDR3 contains 13 residues. The CDR3 reads CASSTGQTETQYF. As DNA, the CDR3 is TGTGCCAGCAGCACGGGACAGACAGAGACCCAGTACTTC.

The V and J genes are TRBV2 and TRBJ2-2, with D possibly matching TRBD1 (6 bases). Germline V gene data show CDR1 as SNHLY and CDR2 as FYNNEI. V was trimmed by 5 bases and J by 2 bases, leaving 12 bases between them. This CDR3 is 15 amino acids long. The CDR3 region has the DNA TGTGCCAGCAGTTTCGCCGGGACAAACACCGGGGAGCTGTTTTTT. Translated, it gives CASSFAGTNTGELFF. Using reference TRBV2 and TRBJ2-2 for the parts outside the CDR3, the full variable domain is EPEVTQTPSHQVTQMGQEVILRCVPISNHLYFYWYRQILGQKVEFLVSFYNNEISEKSEIFDDQFSVERPDGSNFTLKIRSTKLEDSAMYFCASSFAGTNTGELFFGEGSRLTVL.

This chain links TRBV5-1 with TRBJ2-2, with D tentatively TRBD2 (6 bases). Germline V lookup: CDR1 SGHRS, CDR2 YFSETQ. The CDR3 length is 14 residues. V was pared by 2 bases and J by 3 bases, with 8 bases between. The DNA of the CDR3 is TGCGCCAGCAGCTTACTAGCTTACACCGGGGAGCTGTTTTTT. Its protein is CASSLLAYTGELFF.

The J gene is TRBJ2-7, the V gene TRBV10-1, with D perhaps TRBD1 (5 bases). Germline V lookup: CDR1 WNHNN, CDR2 SYGVQD (reference sequence). The CDR3 covers 12 residues. V dropped 3 bases and J dropped 5 bases, with 8 bases sitting between them. CDR3: CASSDRVHEQYF. DNA of the CDR3: TGCGCCAGCAGTGACAGGGTCCACGAGCAGTACTTC.

The V gene is TRBV12-5, the J gene TRBJ2-7; TRBD2 aligns across 10 bases. The V segment lost 0 bases and the J segment 5 bases; nucleotides outside the gene matches: 7. This CDR3 comprises 16 residues. CDR1 is LGHNT and CDR2 is FRNRAP in the germline V gene. In DNA form, the CDR3 reads TGTGCTAGTGGTTTGGTATCGGGACTAGCGACCAACGAGCAGTACTTC. Its translation is CASGLVSGLATNEQYF.

The J gene is TRBJ2-7, the V gene TRBV10-3; no clear D. The ends were cut back, 0 bases at V and 6 bases at J, with 9 bases in the middle. The CDR3 length is 13 residues. CDR1 and CDR2 from the germline V gene are ENHRY and SYGVKD. In DNA form, the CDR3 reads TGTGCCATCAGTGAGTCGCTGAACTTCGAGCAGTACTTC. Its protein is CAISESLNFEQYF.

V is TRBV12-3 or TRBV12-4 and J is TRBJ2-7; D uncertain. With 2 bases removed from V and 4 bases from J, the gap between germline ends came to 3 bases. The CDR3 loop spans 11 amino acids. CDR3 DNA: TGTGCCAGCAGTTTACTTTACGAGCAGTACTTC. It encodes CASSLLYEQYF.

The chain links TRBV6-2 or TRBV6-3 to TRBJ1-2; D is unclear. Trimming removed 0 bases from V and 7 bases from J, with 12 bases in between. Germline V lookup: CDR1 MNHEY, CDR2 SVGEGT. The CDR3 covers 14 residues. In DNA form, the CDR3 reads TGTGCCAGCAGTTACTCTTCAGAATCGGGTGGCTACACCTTC. This sequence encodes CASSYSSESGGYTF.

The chain combines TRBV6-5 with TRBJ1-1; D unresolved. Germline lookup yields CDR1 MNHEY and CDR2 SVGAGI. V lost 7 bases, J lost 1 base, and 10 bases lay in between. The CDR3 loop spans 13 amino acids. The CDR3 DNA follows: TGTGCCAGCACCCTGGCCGAGAACACTGAAGCTTTCTTT. Protein sequence: CASTLAENTEAFF.

The rearrangement uses TRBV5-4 and TRBJ2-7; 7 bases align to TRBD2. The CDR3 totals 16 residues. After removal of 3 bases from V and 0 bases from J, the junction contained 9 bases not matched to a gene. CDR1 and CDR2 from the germline V gene are SGHNT and YYREEE (reference sequence). CDR3 residues: CASSSQLAQSSYEQYF. As DNA, the CDR3 is TGTGCCAGCAGCTCGCAACTAGCGCAGAGCTCCTACGAGCAGTACTTC.

This clone was seen a handful of times. V usage is TRBV28 and J usage is TRBJ1-2; 7 bases match TRBD1. This CDR3 region has 18 residues. The J segment lost 4 bases and the V segment lost 3 bases, leaving 17 bases of the junction unmatched. Germline CDR1 is MDHEN and CDR2 is SYDVKM. CDR3 bases: TGTGCCAGCAGTTTCCCCGGGGGTACGGGACAGCATGGCTATGGCTACACCTTC. Residues: CASSFPGGTGQHGYGYTF.

This CDR3 reads CASQDAGDLNEQFF. The CDR3 region has the DNA TGTGCCAGCCAAGACGCGGGAGACCTCAATGAGCAGTTCTTC. This chain connects TRBV11-3 to TRBJ2-1, with TRBD2 identical over 7 bases. This CDR3 has 14 residues. V lost 8 bases and J lost 6; bases outside the gene matches: 10. Germline assignment: CDR1 SGHNT and CDR2 YENEEA.

CDR3 sequence (DNA): TGTGCCAGTAGTCGGGGGTCGGGGGACTCTGGAAACACCATATATTTT. This translates into CASSRGSGDSGNTIYF. V and J are TRBV19 and TRBJ1-3; D is possibly TRBD1 (5 bases). CDR3 length: 16 amino acids. With 5 bases removed from V and 0 bases from J, the gap between germline ends came to 14 bases. Germline loops: CDR1 LNHDA, CDR2 SQIVND (reference sequence).

The J gene is TRBJ2-2, the V gene TRBV14; weak D call: TRBD1 (6 bases). V lost 3 bases and J 5 bases, leaving 13 bases between the germline ends. Germline V gene data show CDR1 as SGHDN and CDR2 as FVKESK. The CDR3 has 15 amino acids. CDR3 residues: CASSHALRGTGELFF. For the CDR3, the DNA is TGTGCCAGCAGCCATGCACTCAGGGGAACCGGGGAGCTGTTTTTT.

J is TRBJ2-1 and V is TRBV19, with 7 bases identical to TRBD2. The J segment lost 3 bases and the V segment lost 5 bases, leaving 13 bases of the junction unmatched. Germline V lookup: CDR1 LNHDA, CDR2 SQIVND (reference sequence). CDR3 size: 17 residues. The CDR3 DNA follows: TGTGCCAGTAGTGGGGGACTATCTGGTCGGGGCTACAATGAGCAGTTCTTC. Amino acid sequence: CASSGGLSGRGYNEQFF.

This chain uses TRBV6-5 with TRBJ2-7, with TRBD2 identical over 7 bases. CDR3 size: 13 residues. Germline CDR1 and CDR2: MNHEY and SVGAGI. With 9 bases clipped from V and 3 bases from J, the junction kept 8 bases outside the gene matches. The DNA of the CDR3 is TGTGCCAGTGGGGAGCCGGGGGGCTACGAGCAGTACTTC. Residues: CASGEPGGYEQYF.

The chain joins TRBV7-2 to TRBJ2-3, with 7 bases that match TRBD2. The V segment lost 6 bases and the J segment 3 bases; nucleotides outside the gene matches: 6. This CDR3 is built from 14 residues. CDR1 SGHTA and CDR2 FQGNSA come from the germline V gene. The CDR3 nucleotides read TGTGCCAGCAGAAGCGGGGTTTGGACAGATACGCAGTATTTT. It yields the protein CASRSGVWTDTQYF.

This sequence joins TRBV12-5 and TRBJ2-7; 8 bases agree with TRBD2. The CDR3 is 13 residues long. Trimming cost V 1 base and J 7 bases; bases outside gene matches: 3. Germline V gene sequence: CDR1 LGHNT, CDR2 FRNRAP. The CDR3 is CASGLEIAGEQYF. CDR3 DNA: TGTGCTAGTGGTTTGGAAATAGCGGGGGAGCAGTACTTC.